Below, 9 T cell receptor beta chains from the same sample are listed, as sequenced in a study of blood T cell repertoires in COVID-19. Profiling relied on immunoSEQ multiplex PCR, and the TCRdb table lists in-frame clones only, not all of them. The table includes over 200,000 clones, 65% to 90% detected once. The sequenced sample was PBMCs or T cells enriched from blood (not recorded which). The source of these receptors is a woman aged 25 to 39 who had been exposed to COVID-19.

The chain couples TRBV19 to TRBJ1-1, with D possibly matching TRBD1 (6 bases). The length of the CDR3 is 13 residues. Germline V lookup: CDR1 LNHDA, CDR2 SQIVND (reference sequence). The V end lost 8 bases, the J end lost 3 bases, and 13 bases lay between the germline ends. The CDR3 DNA reads TGTGCCAGTGCAGGGGCAGTGTACACTGAAGCTTTCTTT. Amino acids: CASAGAVYTEAFF.

This chain uses TRBV5-1 with TRBJ1-2; D may be TRBD1 (5 bases). V was pared by 7 bases and J by 6 bases, with 16 bases between. The CDR3 extends over 13 amino acids. Germline-derived CDR1 and CDR2 are SGHRS and YFSETQ. The CDR3 DNA reads as TGCGCCAGCTCCCCGGGGGGAGGAGATGGCTACACCTTC. It is translated as CASSPGGGDGYTF.

The J gene is TRBJ1-2, the V gene TRBV3-1 (or the pseudogene TRBV3-2); the D gene is possibly TRBD1 (5 bases). Germline CDR1 reads LGHDT; CDR2 reads YNNKEL (reference sequence). This CDR3 has 14 amino acids. Trimming cost V 4 bases and J 4 bases, with 13 bases left between them. The CDR3 sequence: CASSRPGSGYGYTF. As DNA, the CDR3 is TGTGCCAGCAGCCGACCAGGGTCAGGCTATGGCTACACCTTC.

This clone was recorded a few times. J is TRBJ2-3 and V is TRBV27, with a possible D match to TRBD2 (6 bases). The length of the CDR3 is 14 residues. Germline CDR1 reads MNHEY; CDR2 reads SMNVEV (reference sequence). V was cut by 8 bases and J by 1 base, with 13 bases left in between. The CDR3 loop reads CASQPGLGTDTQYF. In DNA, the CDR3 is TGTGCCAGCCAACCGGGACTGGGCACAGATACGCAGTATTTT.

J is TRBJ1-4 and V is TRBV7-8; D is possibly TRBD1 (6 bases). Germline V gives CDR1 SGHVS, CDR2 FQNEAQ. Trimming cost V 0 bases and J 8 bases, with 7 bases left between them. The length of the CDR3 is 13 residues. The CDR3 protein is CASSLATGEKLFF. CDR3 in DNA: TGTGCCAGCAGCTTAGCGACAGGCGAAAAACTGTTTTTT.

This clone was observed a handful of times. The J gene is TRBJ1-5, the V gene TRBV10-3; D gene uncertain. CDR1 is ENHRY and CDR2 is SYGVKD in the germline V gene. Deletions cut 6 bases from V and 6 bases from J, with 12 bases between. This CDR3 has 13 residues. The CDR3 DNA reads TGTGCCATCAGACCTGGAGTAAGTCAGCCCCAGCATTTT. This sequence encodes CAIRPGVSQPQHF.

This clone was detected once. This chain uses TRBV3-1 (or the pseudogene TRBV3-2) with TRBJ2-3; 10 nucleotides agree with TRBD2. V was clipped by 8 bases and J by 2 bases; unmatched bases: 7. CDR1 is LGHDT and CDR2 is YNNKEL in the germline V gene (reference sequence). This CDR3 comprises 15 residues. The CDR3 loop reads CASDPSGGNTDTQYF. CDR3 nucleotides: TGTGCCAGCGACCCTAGCGGGGGTAACACAGATACGCAGTATTTT.

This chain links TRBV6-6 with TRBJ1-1; possible D gene TRBD1, 6 bases. Germline values: CDR1 MNHNY, CDR2 SVGAGI (reference sequence). The CDR3 runs to 16 residues. V was clipped by 7 bases and J by 3 bases, with 21 bases between them. The CDR3 region has the DNA TGTGCCAGCACCAAGCTTACAGGGACGGGGCACACTGAAGCTTTCTTT. Translated: CASTKLTGTGHTEAFF.

The chain links TRBV5-6 to TRBJ1-2; 7 bases align to TRBD1. Germline values: CDR1 SGHDT, CDR2 YYEEEE. This CDR3 comprises 13 residues. J gave up 8 bases and V 1 base, and 5 bases lay outside the gene matches. The CDR3 DNA reads as TGTGCCAGCAGCTTGAAGGGGGCCGGCGGCTACACCTTC. Encoded protein: CASSLKGAGGYTF.